Following are 15 T cell receptor beta chains from one sample sequenced in a study of T cell repertoires in cytomegalovirus infection. From the reads, TCRdb called clonotypes with MiXCR, one entry per CDR3 protein. Of under 850,000 distinct CDR3 sequences listed, about 40% are singletons. Material for sequencing was PBMCs. All receptors come from a human donor in good health (CMV status not recorded). Some clones in this sample may be carry-over from other donors' samples.

This clonotype was picked up a small number of times. The chain recombines TRBV19 with TRBJ2-1; D may match TRBD1 or TRBD2 (5 bases each). V dropped 0 bases and J dropped 2 bases, with 14 bases sitting between them. The CDR3 spans 17 residues. CDR1 and CDR2 from the germline V gene are LNHDA and SQIVND (reference sequence). Written as DNA, the CDR3 is TGTGCCAGTAGTATAGATCCGGGGACGGAGACCTACAATGAGCAGTTCTTC. This gives the protein CASSIDPGTETYNEQFF.

This clonotype was detected only a few times. V usage is TRBV7-8 and J usage is TRBJ1-1, with TRBD1 identical over 7 bases. CDR3 length equals 15 residues. With V trimmed by 5 bases and J by 0 bases, 6 bases remained unmatched. The germline gives CDR1 SGHVS, CDR2 FQNEAQ. CDR3 bases: TGTGCCAGCAGCCCAGGACAGGTAGTGAACACTGAAGCTTTCTTT. The encoded protein is CASSPGQVVNTEAFF.

This sequence joins TRBV6-6 and TRBJ1-5; D remains ambiguous. Germline V lookup: CDR1 MNHNY, CDR2 SVGAGI (reference sequence). CDR3 length: 12 residues. With 5 bases removed from V and 5 bases from J, the gap between germline ends came to 7 bases. The CDR3, as DNA: TGTGCCAGCAGTGGTATTCATCAGCCCCAGCATTTT. Translated: CASSGIHQPQHF.

The sample holds many counts of this clonotype. The chain joins TRBV7-6 to TRBJ2-3; D is undetermined. The length of the CDR3 is 14 residues. V was shortened by 5 bases and J by 5 bases, with 14 bases between the two germline ends. Germline lookup yields CDR1 SGHVS and CDR2 FNYEAQ. The DNA of the CDR3 is TGTGCCAGCAGCGAAGAGACTGAAATAGATACGCAGTATTTT. It specifies CASSEETEIDTQYF. Full variable domain (rest looked up from reference TRBV7-6 and TRBJ2-3): GAGVSQSPRYKVTKRGQDVALRCDPISGHVSLYWYRQALGQGPEFLTYFNYEAQQDKSGLPNDRFSAERPEGSISTLTIQRTEQRDSAMYRCASSEETEIDTQYFGPGTRLTVL.

About this clonotype itself: At one end, the junction sequence differs from germline, possibly due to a read error. V is TRBV2 and J is TRBJ2-5; D may be TRBD2 (6 bases). Germline V gene lookup returns CDR1 SNHLY and CDR2 FYNNEI. CDR3 size: 15 residues. In nucleotides, the CDR3 is TGTGCCAGCAATGAAATTTACGGGCGGGGAGAGACCCAGTACTTC. It codes for CASNEIYGRGETQYF.

There are a few counts of this clonotype. The J gene is TRBJ2-1, the V gene TRBV27, with TRBD1 identical over 8 bases. The CDR3 runs to 16 residues. CDR1 and CDR2 from the germline V gene are MNHEY and SMNVEV (reference sequence). The ends lost 4 bases at V and 3 bases at J; junction bases unmatched: 8. For the CDR3, the DNA is TGTGCCAGCAGTTCAATCGACAGGGGAGTCTACAATGAGCAGTTCTTC. Its protein is CASSSIDRGVYNEQFF.

This chain links TRBV11-3 with TRBJ2-1, with 9 bases lining up with TRBD1. The J segment lost 0 bases and the V segment lost 1 base, leaving 4 bases of the junction unmatched. CDR1 and CDR2 (germline): SGHNT, YENEEA. This CDR3 region has 17 residues. The CDR3 protein is CASSLGGTGSSYNEQFF. The CDR3 DNA reads as TGTGCCAGCAGCTTAGGTGGGACAGGGAGCTCCTACAATGAGCAGTTCTTC.

This clonotype was found a few times. The CDR3 here is CASSLSGGRSYEQYF. The DNA for the CDR3 is TGTGCCAGCAGCTTAAGTGGGGGAAGGTCCTACGAGCAGTACTTC. This rearrangement joins TRBV7-8 to TRBJ2-7; D possibly uses TRBD1 or TRBD2 (5 bases each). This CDR3 comprises 15 residues. Trimming removed 2 bases at V and 1 base at J, with 12 bases between. Germline V lookup: CDR1 SGHVS, CDR2 FQNEAQ. The full variable domain, with the rest looked up from reference TRBV7-8 and TRBJ2-7, is GAGVSQSPRYKVAKRGQDVALRCDPISGHVSLFWYQQALGQGPEFLTYFQNEAQLDKSGLPSDRFFAERPEGSVSTLKIQRTQQEDSAVYLCASSLSGGRSYEQYFGPGTRLTVT.

The chain recombines TRBV12-3 or TRBV12-4 with TRBJ1-4, with 7 bases lining up with TRBD1. V lost 8 bases and J lost 9; bases outside the gene matches: 9. The CDR3 consists of 13 residues. CDR3 nucleotide sequence: TGTGCCAGCGGCCGAGACAGGGCACAAAAACTGTTTTTT. Protein sequence: CASGRDRAQKLFF.

In this sample, this clonotype turned up a few times. J is TRBJ2-7 and V is TRBV7-8, with D maybe TRBD2 (6 bases). Germline V gene data show CDR1 as SGHVS and CDR2 as FQNEAQ. V lost 1 base and J 2 bases, leaving 12 bases between the germline ends. The CDR3 runs 15 residues. The CDR3 here is CASSLVASATYEQYF. The CDR3, as DNA: TGTGCCAGCAGCTTAGTTGCTAGCGCGACCTACGAGCAGTACTTC.

The J gene is TRBJ1-2, the V gene TRBV20-1, with a possible D match to TRBD1 (6 bases). V was shortened by 3 bases and J by 4 bases, with 12 bases between the two germline ends. Germline values: CDR1 DFQATT, CDR2 SNEGSKA (reference sequence). The CDR3 is 13 amino acids. DNA for the CDR3: TGCAGTGCTAGCGCCAGACAGGCCTATGGCTACACCTTC. Translation: CSASARQAYGYTF.

This clonotype was seen a handful of times. The chain is built from TRBV28 and TRBJ1-2; 7 bases are shared with TRBD1. V gave up 6 bases and J gave up 4 bases; unmatched junction bases: 8. Germline assignment: CDR1 MDHEN and CDR2 SYDVKM. The CDR3 length is 14 residues. The CDR3 protein is CASRTSQGIYGYTF. Here the CDR3 DNA reads TGTGCCAGCAGGACCTCACAGGGGATCTATGGCTACACCTTC.

The table lists this clonotype with many counts. This sequence joins TRBV7-9 and TRBJ1-6; 9 nucleotides match TRBD1. The V gene's germline CDR1 is SEHNR and CDR2 FQNEAQ (reference sequence). The CDR3 runs to 14 residues. V was pared by 3 bases and J by 10 bases, with 4 bases of the junction left unmatched. Here the CDR3 DNA reads TGTGCCAGCAGCTTGGACAGGGGCGCATCACCCCTCCACTTT. This translates into CASSLDRGASPLHF.

In the case of this clonotype: The CDR3 carries no conserved terminal phenylalanine or tryptophan, so it likely arises from a read error. Here the CDR3 reads CASRQPVSALYEQYL. The CDR3 DNA reads TGTGCCAGCAGGCAACCGGTGAGCGCACTCTACGAGCAGTACTTA. The V and J genes are TRBV28 and TRBJ2-7, with unresolved D. The ends were cut back, 6 bases at V and 3 bases at J, with 18 bases in the middle. The CDR3 extends over 15 amino acids. Germline V gene data show CDR1 as MDHEN and CDR2 as SYDVKM.

The table lists this clonotype with a few counts. The CDR3 DNA follows: TGTGCCAGCAGTGAACGGGGACTAGAAAAACAGGAGCAGTTCTTC. Translated, it gives CASSERGLEKQEQFF. The chain links TRBV6-1 to TRBJ2-1, with 8 bases lining up with TRBD2. The CDR3 is 15 residues long. V trimming: 2 bases; J trimming: 10 bases; junction bases outside the gene matches: 10. Germline V gene sequence: CDR1 MNHNS, CDR2 SASEGT.